This is a list of T cell receptor beta chains from one sample in a study of early T cells in non-severe SARS-CoV-2 infection. From the 5' RACE reads, TCRdb called clonotypes with MiXCR, one entry per CDR3 protein. The table includes more than 45,000 distinct CDR3 sequences, under 10% detected once. The source material was whole blood. These receptors were taken from an adult who was a healthcare worker with PCR-confirmed SARS-CoV-2 infection or an uninfected control (not recorded which). CDR3s include the opening cysteine and the closing phenylalanine or tryptophan. The order of the fields is clone size, J gene, V gene, D gene, CDR3 length, CDR3 protein, CDR3 DNA. D genes are given only for firm matches. Size values are once, few and many counts, or a class for expanded clones, and some rows have none.

>.|TRBJ2-3|TRBV20-1|TRBD1|15
CSANNRDRGLSTQYF
TGCAGTGCTAACAACCGGGACAGGGGTCTCAGTACGCAGTATTTT
>many|TRBJ2-1|TRBV7-6|.|12
CASSFGRDEQFF
TGTGCCAGCAGCTTCGGGCGGGATGAGCAGTTCTTC
>few|TRBJ2-1|TRBV2|TRBD1|12
CASRGQSNEQFF
TGTGCCAGCAGGGGACAGTCCAATGAGCAGTTCTTC
>many|TRBJ2-1|TRBV28|TRBD2|16
CASTDSAGESYNEQFF
TGTGCCAGCACCGACTCAGCGGGAGAATCCTACAATGAGCAGTTCTTC
>many|TRBJ2-1|TRBV14|TRBD2|16
CASSQGLAGLYNEQFF
TGTGCCAGCAGCCAGGGACTAGCGGGACTCTACAATGAGCAGTTCTTC
>once|TRBJ2-1|TRBV11-3|.|13
CASSRDREAGQFF
TGTGCCAGCAGCCGCGACAGGGAGGCTGGGCAGTTCTTC
>few|TRBJ2-6|TRBV7-8|.|16
CASSPYGGTGANVLTF
TGTGCCAGCAGCCCCTATGGGGGTACTGGGGCCAACGTCCTGACTTTC
>.|TRBJ2-7|TRBV5-5|.|15
CASSPRDGSSYEQYF
TGTGCCAGCAGCCCACGGGACGGAAGCTCCTACGAGCAGTACTTC
>.|TRBJ1-4|TRBV4-1|.|14
CASRQWDGNEKLFF
TGCGCCAGCAGGCAATGGGACGGCAATGAAAAACTGTTTTTT
>.|TRBJ2-5|TRBV28|TRBD2|14
CASSRGSRPETQYF
TGTGCCAGCAGTCGCGGGAGCCGTCCGGAGACCCAGTACTTC
>many|TRBJ2-1|TRBV3-1|.|17
CASSRRVVGESYNEQFF
TGTGCCAGCAGCCGACGAGTCGTCGGGGAATCCTACAATGAGCAGTTCTTC
>.|TRBJ1-2|TRBV28|TRBD1|13
CASREGGAYGYTF
TGTGCCAGCCGCGAAGGGGGCGCCTATGGCTACACCTTC
>few|TRBJ2-1|TRBV11-1|.|13
CASSPGTSHEQFF
TGTGCCAGCAGCCCCGGGACCAGCCATGAGCAGTTCTTC
>.|TRBJ1-1|TRBV4-2|TRBD1|14
CASSQGTGSTEAFF
TGTGCCAGCAGCCAAGGGACAGGGAGCACTGAAGCTTTCTTT